This T cell receptor (beta chain) is from a study of OX40 agonist ivuxolimab in advanced cancers. Between the trimmed V and J ends, which lost 4 bases and 8 bases, there was a span of 12 bases. The CDR3 runs to 12 residues. Germline V gives CDR1 SGHDT, CDR2 YYEEEE. Clones were sequenced by immunoSEQ multiplex PCR, and TCRdb holds only the in-frame ones, with some missing. The sample records approximately 75,000 clones, more than 90% being singletons. This clone was seen more than once but under ten times. The sample here was CD4+ or CD8+ T cells sorted from blood, taken in a trial of the OX40 agonist ivuxolimab. The V call is TRBV5-6, the J call TRBJ1-1; D is unresolved. The clonotype comes from an adult with an advanced solid tumor such as melanoma, head and neck, liver or kidney cancer. CDR3 in DNA: TGTGCCAGCAGCCGCCAAGGGAGGGAAGCTTTCTTT. This codes for CASSRQGREAFF. Using reference TRBV5-6 and TRBJ1-1 for the parts outside the CDR3, the full variable domain is DAGVTQSPTHLIKTRGQQVTLRCSPKSGHDTVSWYQQALGQGPQFIFQYYEEEERQRGNFPDRFSGHQFPNYSSELNVNALLLGDSALYLCASSRQGREAFFGQGTRLTVV.